This entry lists 9 T cell receptor beta chains sequenced from one sample in a study of blood T cell repertoires in COVID-19. TCRdb keeps only in-frame clones here, not all; method: immunoSEQ multiplex PCR. The repertoire consists of 180,000 or so clones, with roughly nine tenths occurring once and the leading ten covering under 2.5%. The specimen sequenced was PBMCs or T cells enriched from blood (not recorded which). These receptors came from a woman in her thirties or forties with acute COVID-19.

V and J are TRBV28 and TRBJ1-2; D is ambiguous. The CDR3 is made up of 11 amino acids. The V and J ends lost 6 bases and 5 bases respectively, with 7 bases between them. Per the germline V gene, CDR1 is MDHEN and CDR2 is SYDVKM. CDR3 amino acids: CASRLQYGYTF. The DNA for the CDR3 is TGTGCCAGCAGGCTACAGTATGGCTACACCTTC.

The chain joins TRBV2 to TRBJ2-3, with a possible D match to TRBD2 (5 bases). This CDR3 has 17 amino acids. The germline V gene has CDR1 SNHLY and CDR2 FYNNEI. The CDR3 sequence: CATHSEVSTPFTDTQYF. CDR3 DNA sequence: TGTGCTACTCACTCGGAGGTCTCCACGCCCTTCACAGATACGCAGTATTTT.

V usage is TRBV3-1 (or the pseudogene TRBV3-2) and J usage is TRBJ2-1; 10 nucleotides line up with TRBD2. The CDR3 is 16 amino acids. The germline CDR1 and CDR2 sequences are LGHDT and YNNKEL (reference sequence). Trimming cost V 2 bases and J 6 bases; bases outside gene matches: 7. The CDR3 sequence: CASSQPERGGRNEQFF. The CDR3 DNA sequence: TGTGCCAGCAGCCAACCTGAGCGGGGGGGCCGCAATGAGCAGTTCTTC.

J is TRBJ2-3 and V is TRBV7-3; 8 nucleotides align to TRBD2. Looked up from germline, CDR1 is SGHTA and CDR2 is FQGTGA. The V gene end was trimmed by 1 base and the J gene end by 4 bases; junction bases not matched to a gene: 1. The CDR3 totals 14 residues. In DNA, the CDR3 is TGTGCCAGCAGCTTAAGTAGCGGGGCAGATACGCAGTATTTT. Its protein product is CASSLSSGADTQYF.

The chain uses TRBV5-1 and TRBJ1-1; TRBD1 agrees at 8 bases. J gave up 5 bases and V 3 bases, and 3 bases lay outside the gene matches. The germline CDR1 and CDR2 sequences are SGHRS and YFSETQ. The CDR3 runs to 13 residues. CDR3 sequence reads: CASSWTGRTEAFF. CDR3 coding DNA: TGCGCCAGCAGCTGGACAGGGCGGACTGAAGCTTTCTTT.

The V and J genes are TRBV6-6 and TRBJ2-7; 7 bases match TRBD1. J was trimmed by 7 bases and V by 2 bases; bases with no gene match: 14. The CDR3 totals 16 residues. From germline, CDR1 is MNHNY and CDR2 SVGAGI (reference sequence). The CDR3 bases are TGTGCCAGCAGTTACGACAGGGAGAGGGGTGCGTGGGAGCAGTACTTC. Its protein is CASSYDRERGAWEQYF.

The chain uses TRBV6-5 and TRBJ1-1, with 11 bases matching TRBD1. The germline gives CDR1 MNHEY, CDR2 SVGAGI. V dropped 2 bases and J dropped 11; count of bases not matched to a gene: 1. The CDR3 is made up of 12 amino acids. The CDR3 sequence: CASSYGQGAAFF. Written as DNA, the CDR3 is TGTGCCAGCAGTTACGGACAGGGGGCGGCTTTCTTT.

Written as DNA, the CDR3 is TGTGCCAGCAGCACAAACAGCGGGGGGGCTGGAGAGCAGTACTTC. This translates into CASSTNSGGAGEQYF. This chain connects TRBV27 to TRBJ2-7; 10 bases line up with TRBD2. This CDR3 spans 15 amino acids. V lost 6 bases to trimming and J lost 7 bases; unmatched junction nucleotides: 12. The V gene's germline CDR1 is MNHEY and CDR2 SMNVEV (reference sequence).

The gene calls are TRBV19 and TRBJ1-2; D is possibly TRBD1 (5 bases). Germline CDR1 is LNHDA and CDR2 is SQIVND (reference sequence). The V and J ends lost 7 bases and 13 bases respectively, with 19 bases between them. CDR3 length: 12 residues. The CDR3 reads CASNPGLGAFTF. The CDR3 DNA reads TGTGCCAGTAACCCCGGGTTAGGGGCCTTCACCTTC.